Given below is one T cell receptor beta chain in context. TCR beta was sequenced from blood CD8+ and CD4+ T cells. The TEMRA cells underwent FACS enrichment, while the CD8+ and CD4+ T cells underwent negative isolation. Between the trimmed V and J ends, which lost 3 bases and 5 bases, there was a span of 17 bases. In germline, CDR1 is GTSNPN, CDR2 SVGIG (reference sequence). The CDR3 covers 15 residues. Reverse transcription used roughly 0.45 to 1 ug RNA and random hexamers. One entry per CDR3 protein, called by TCRdb with MiXCR from the immunoSEQ multiplex PCR reads. The sample yields some 150,000 distinct CDR3 sequences, just under 97% seen once. These data originate in a study of CD8 T cells in Susac syndrome.

J is TRBJ2-1 and V is TRBV30; D might be TRBD2 (6 bases). Input material: CD8+ T cells from PBMCs. The TCR comes from a human donor with multiple sclerosis. Here the CDR3 reads CAWRSWQGGNNEQFF. CDR3 nucleotide sequence: TGTGCCTGGAGGTCCTGGCAGGGAGGAAACAATGAGCAGTTCTTC.